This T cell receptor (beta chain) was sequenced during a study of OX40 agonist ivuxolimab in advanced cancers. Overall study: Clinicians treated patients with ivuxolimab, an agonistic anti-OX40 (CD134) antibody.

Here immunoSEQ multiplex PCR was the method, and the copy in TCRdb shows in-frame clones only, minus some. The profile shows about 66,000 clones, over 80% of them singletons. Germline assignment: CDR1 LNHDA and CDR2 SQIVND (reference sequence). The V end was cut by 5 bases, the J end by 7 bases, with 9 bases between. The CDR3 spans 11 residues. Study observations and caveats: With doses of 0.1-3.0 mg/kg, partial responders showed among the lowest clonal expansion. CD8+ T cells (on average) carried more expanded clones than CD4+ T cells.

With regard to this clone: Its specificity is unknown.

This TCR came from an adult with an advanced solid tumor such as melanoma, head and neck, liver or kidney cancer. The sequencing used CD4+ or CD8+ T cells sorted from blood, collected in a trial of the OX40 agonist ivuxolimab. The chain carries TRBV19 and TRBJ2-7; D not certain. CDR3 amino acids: CASSAFGEQYF. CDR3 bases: TGTGCCAGTAGTGCGTTCGGGGAGCAGTACTTC.